This passage covers 8 T cell receptor beta chains from one sample sequenced in a study of cytomegalovirus exposure and HLA in healthy donors. 60 Vbeta and 13 Jbeta primers were used in PCR. Clones were read by immunoSEQ multiplex PCR, and TCRdb kept only the in-frame ones, dropping some. The sample includes fewer than 90,000 clones, under 80% of them seen just once. The sequenced sample consisted of PBMCs. Receptors originate from a male donor in good health and CMV-seronegative.

J is TRBJ1-5 and V is TRBV5-1; 9 nucleotides align to TRBD1. Germline V gives CDR1 SGHRS, CDR2 YFSETQ. The CDR3 has 15 amino acids. Trimming removed 4 bases from V and 5 bases from J; junction bases left unmatched: 7. The chain's CDR3 is CASSGGTGRDQPQHF. The CDR3 DNA follows: TGCGCCAGCAGCGGGGGGACAGGGAGAGATCAGCCCCAGCATTTT.

A few counts support this clone. This chain joins TRBV18 and TRBJ1-5, with TRBD1 matching over 10 bases. The junction had 0 bases not matched to a gene; V was cut back by 3 bases and J by 7 bases. Germline CDR1 reads KGHSH; CDR2 reads LQKENI. The CDR3 has 13 amino acids. CDR3 DNA sequence: TGTGCCAGCTCACCGACAGGGGGCCAGCCCCAGCATTTT. This encodes CASSPTGGQPQHF.

The V and J genes are TRBV10-1 and TRBJ2-3, with 8 bases aligning to TRBD1. This CDR3 contains 13 residues. V trimming: 4 bases; J trimming: 4 bases; junction bases outside the gene matches: 1. CDR1 and CDR2 from the germline V gene are WNHNN and SYGVQD (reference sequence). The CDR3 DNA sequence: TGCGCCAGCAGTGGCAGGGGGCCAGATACGCAGTATTTT. The encoded protein is CASSGRGPDTQYF.

The gene calls are TRBV28 and TRBJ1-5; maybe TRBD1 (6 bases). Germline CDR1 reads MDHEN; CDR2 reads SYDVKM. The CDR3 runs to 13 residues. The CDR3 is CAGAGMVHQPQHF. The CDR3 bases are TGTGCGGGGGCAGGGATGGTACATCAGCCCCAGCATTTT.

The rearrangement joins TRBV9 to TRBJ1-2; perhaps TRBD1 as D (5 bases). The germline V gene has CDR1 SGDLS and CDR2 YYNGEE. The CDR3 has 15 amino acids. Trimming shortened V by 0 bases and J by 1 base, and 10 bases separated the two germline ends. The CDR3 protein is CASSVATGGNYGYTF. The DNA for the CDR3 is TGTGCCAGCAGCGTAGCTACGGGGGGTAACTATGGCTACACCTTC.

CDR3 sequence: CASSYRQGASYVPGNTIYF. CDR3 in DNA: TGTGCCAGCAGCTACCGACAGGGCGCGTCCTATGTTCCTGGAAACACCATATATTTT. This chain joins TRBV11-2 and TRBJ1-3, with TRBD1 matching over 7 bases. The CDR3 is 19 amino acids. Germline values: CDR1 SGHAT, CDR2 FQNNGV. Germline trimming cut 4 bases from V and 2 bases from J; bases unmatched to any gene: 17.

J is TRBJ2-1 and V is TRBV10-2; 10 bases map to TRBD2. This CDR3 has 16 amino acids. Germline V gives CDR1 WSHSY, CDR2 SAAADI. The V segment lost 3 bases and the J segment 4 bases; nucleotides outside the gene matches: 6. The CDR3 reads CASSDFGTSAYNEQFF. Written as DNA, the CDR3 is TGCGCCAGCAGTGACTTCGGGACTAGCGCTTACAATGAGCAGTTCTTC.

This sequence joins TRBV7-2 and TRBJ2-7, with 7 bases lining up with TRBD1. The junction had 8 bases not matched to a gene; V was cut back by 4 bases and J by 2 bases. CDR1 SGHTA and CDR2 FQGNSA come from the germline V gene. The CDR3 has 15 residues. This CDR3 is CASSSYGTATYEQYF. In DNA form, the CDR3 reads TGTGCCAGCAGCTCCTACGGGACAGCCACCTACGAGCAGTACTTC.